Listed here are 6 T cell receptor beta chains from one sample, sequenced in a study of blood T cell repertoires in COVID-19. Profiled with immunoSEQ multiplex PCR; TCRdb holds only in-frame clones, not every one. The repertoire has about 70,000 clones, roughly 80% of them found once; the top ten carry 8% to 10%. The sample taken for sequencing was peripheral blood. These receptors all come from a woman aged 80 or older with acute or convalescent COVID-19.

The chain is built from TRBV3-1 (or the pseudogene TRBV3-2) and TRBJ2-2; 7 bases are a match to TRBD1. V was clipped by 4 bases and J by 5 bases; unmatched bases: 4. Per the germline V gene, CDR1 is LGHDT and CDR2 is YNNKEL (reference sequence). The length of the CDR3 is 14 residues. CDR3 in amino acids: CASSPVTGTGELFF. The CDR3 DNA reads TGTGCCAGCAGCCCAGTGACAGGGACCGGGGAGCTGTTTTTT.

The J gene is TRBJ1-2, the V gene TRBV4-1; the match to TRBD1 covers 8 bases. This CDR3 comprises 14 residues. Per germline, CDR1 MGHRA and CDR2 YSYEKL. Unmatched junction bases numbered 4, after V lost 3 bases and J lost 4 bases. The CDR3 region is CASSHGGQAYGYTF. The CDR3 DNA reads TGCGCCAGCAGCCATGGGGGACAGGCCTATGGCTACACCTTC.

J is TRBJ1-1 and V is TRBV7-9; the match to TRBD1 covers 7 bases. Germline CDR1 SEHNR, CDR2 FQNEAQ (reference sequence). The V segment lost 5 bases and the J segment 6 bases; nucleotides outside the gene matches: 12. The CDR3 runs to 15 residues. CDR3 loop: CASSRQNTGEAEAFF. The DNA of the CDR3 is TGTGCCAGCAGCCGTCAGAACACAGGGGAGGCTGAAGCTTTCTTT.

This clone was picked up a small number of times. CDR3 amino acids: CASSASLGGLAYEQYF. The CDR3 DNA reads as TGTGCCAGTAGTGCCTCCCTGGGGGGACTCGCCTACGAGCAGTACTTC. The chain links TRBV19 to TRBJ2-7; the D gene is possibly TRBD2 (6 bases). The V end lost 5 bases, the J end lost 2 bases, and 19 bases lay between the germline ends. CDR3 length: 16 amino acids. The germline gives CDR1 LNHDA, CDR2 SQIVND (reference sequence).

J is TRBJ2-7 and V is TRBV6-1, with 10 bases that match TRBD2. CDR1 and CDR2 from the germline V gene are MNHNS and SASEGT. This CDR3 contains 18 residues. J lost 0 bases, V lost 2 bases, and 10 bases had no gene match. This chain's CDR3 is CASSEYSLAGAFSYEQYF. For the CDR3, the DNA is TGTGCCAGCAGTGAATATAGTCTAGCGGGGGCCTTCTCCTACGAGCAGTACTTC.

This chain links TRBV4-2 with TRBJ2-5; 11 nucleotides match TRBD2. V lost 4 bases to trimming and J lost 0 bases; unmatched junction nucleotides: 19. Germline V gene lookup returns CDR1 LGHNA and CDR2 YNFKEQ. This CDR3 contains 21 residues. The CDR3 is CASSRGSGARPSGGYQETQYF. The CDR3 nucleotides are TGTGCCAGCAGCCGGGGTTCTGGGGCGAGGCCTAGCGGGGGGTACCAAGAGACCCAGTACTTC.